This T cell receptor beta chain appears in the sequencing data of a study of CD4 T cells in relation to SARS-CoV-2 and coronaviruses. Background on the study: The negative reference was HIV-1 Nef peptide pool or peptide-free culture. Crossreactive spike epitopes shared across donors were mapped to their HLA restriction.

The unexposed donors gave CD4+ T cells in about 2010-2019, prior to COVID-19. Isolation of CD4+ T cells took place after less than twelve days in culture. Cultures held a few million PBMCs per well with roughly 10 IU/ml IL-2. As regards this clone: Its target is not known.

The germline gives CDR1 SGHRS, CDR2 YFSETQ. This CDR3 region has 13 residues. The ends were cut back, 9 bases at V and 3 bases at J, with 13 bases in the middle. The repertoire was sequenced with immunoSEQ multiplex PCR; TCRdb's copy has only in-frame clones and lacks some. Of about 15,000 clones in the sample, about 81% were seen once. This chain joins TRBV5-1 and TRBJ2-1; D is unresolved. This sequence originates from a human donor in good health. Sequenced sample: CD4+ T cells from PBMCs, cultured in vitro. In DNA form, the CDR3 reads TGCGCCACCGGAGATGCAGACTACAATGAGCAGTTCTTC. It encodes CATGDADYNEQFF.